The clone carrying this T cell receptor (beta chain) was seen ten or more times. The data stem from a study of T cell repertoires in cytomegalovirus infection. On the study more broadly: CMV infection together with matching HLA type was indicated by public TCR beta signatures.

TCRdb re-analysed the reads in MiXCR, keeping a single row per CDR3 protein. The sample yields around 260,000 distinct CDR3 sequences, about a quarter seen once. Germline V gene data show CDR1 as SGHTA and CDR2 as FQGNSA. The CDR3 contains 14 residues. V was pared by 3 bases and J by 1 base, with 8 bases between. The sequenced material came from PBMCs. This receptor was obtained from a human donor in good health (CMV status not recorded). Some clones in this sample may be carry-over from other donors' samples. The J gene is TRBJ2-3, the V gene TRBV7-2, with D possibly being TRBD2 (6 bases). Here the CDR3 reads CASSLGLRTDTQYF. The CDR3, as DNA: TGTGCCAGCAGCTTGGGACTTCGCACAGATACGCAGTATTTT.